A single sample gave rise to the 28 T cell receptor beta chains below, sequenced in a study of cytomegalovirus exposure and HLA in healthy donors. The PCR made use of 60 Vbeta and 13 Jbeta primers. Measured with immunoSEQ multiplex PCR; TCRdb has only the in-frame clones, and not every one. This table holds around 100,000 clones, 70% to 80% found once. The sample was PBMCs. These receptors originate from a female donor in good health and CMV-seropositive.

V and J are TRBV7-8 and TRBJ1-1, with D unclear. The CDR3 extends over 16 amino acids. CDR1 and CDR2 from the germline V gene are SGHVS and FQNEAQ. Trimming took off 5 bases at V and 1 base at J, with 17 bases between the two ends. DNA of the CDR3: TGTGCCAGCAGCCCTAGTCGCCGGGCGGGGAACACTGAAGCTTTCTTT. This gives the protein CASSPSRRAGNTEAFF.

This clone came up a few times. The gene calls are TRBV9 and TRBJ2-5, with D possibly matching TRBD1 (6 bases). V was clipped by 1 base and J by 0 bases, with 10 bases between them. Germline V gene sequence: CDR1 SGDLS, CDR2 YYNGEE. This CDR3 comprises 15 residues. This CDR3 reads CASSVSRGYQETQYF. The CDR3 nucleotides are TGTGCCAGCAGCGTAAGCAGGGGCTACCAAGAGACCCAGTACTTC. Complete variable domain (other parts from reference TRBV9 and TRBJ2-5): DSGVTQTPKHLITATGQRVTLRCSPRSGDLSVYWYQQSLDQGLQFLIQYYNGEERAKGNILERFSAQQFPDLHSELNLSSLELGDSALYFCASSVSRGYQETQYFGPGTRLLVL.

CDR3 region: CASSPRLGANVLTF. The CDR3 nucleotides read TGTGCCAGCAGCCCTCGACTTGGGGCCAACGTCCTGACTTTC. The genes are TRBV6-5 and TRBJ2-6, with D hard to call. From germline, CDR1 is MNHEY and CDR2 SVGAGI. There are 14 residues in the CDR3. V was trimmed by 6 bases and J by 3 bases, leaving 9 bases between them.

This clone was found once. The DNA of the CDR3 is TGTGCCAGCAGCTTCATCTATCGGCGGGGGGTTAACACCGGGGAGCTGTTTTTT. As protein: CASSFIYRRGVNTGELFF. The chain links TRBV7-9 to TRBJ2-2; the match to TRBD2 covers 8 bases. V shed 3 bases and J 2 bases; nucleotides not matched to a gene: 11. Germline V gene data show CDR1 as SEHNR and CDR2 as FQNEAQ (reference sequence). There are 18 residues in the CDR3.

The chain recombines TRBV7-2 with TRBJ1-5, with D perhaps TRBD1 (6 bases). Germline V gene lookup returns CDR1 SGHTA and CDR2 FQGNSA. The CDR3 runs to 16 residues. V lost 2 bases to trimming and J lost 1 base, with 12 bases between them. CDR3 protein: CASSLQATGSNQPQHF. The CDR3, as DNA: TGTGCCAGCAGCTTACAAGCGACAGGAAGCAATCAGCCCCAGCATTTT.

The chain carries TRBV7-3 and TRBJ2-7, with 10 bases that match TRBD2. This CDR3 region has 14 residues. V trimming: 6 bases; J trimming: 2 bases; junction bases outside the gene matches: 4. Germline V gene sequence: CDR1 SGHTA, CDR2 FQGTGA. In DNA, the CDR3 is TGTGCCAGCAGTATAGCGGGAGGCCCCTACGAGCAGTACTTC. It encodes CASSIAGGPYEQYF.

The V call is TRBV28, the J call TRBJ2-7, with D tentatively TRBD1 (6 bases). V lost 6 bases to trimming and J lost 5 bases, with 14 bases between them. This CDR3 spans 13 amino acids. Looked up from germline, CDR1 is MDHEN and CDR2 is SYDVKM. The CDR3 DNA reads TGTGCCAGCAGCCTGACAGGACCCAACGAGCAGTACTTC. Its protein is CASSLTGPNEQYF.

This sequence joins TRBV27 and TRBJ1-5; D not resolved. Between the trimmed V and J ends, which lost 2 bases and 3 bases, there was a span of 5 bases. Germline CDR1 is MNHEY and CDR2 is SMNVEV (reference sequence). This CDR3 region has 13 residues. The CDR3: CASSLRYNQPQHF. DNA for the CDR3: TGTGCCAGCAGTTTACGGTACAATCAGCCCCAGCATTTT.

This clone was counted only a few times. The V gene is TRBV19, the J gene TRBJ2-1; D uncertain. V was clipped by 4 bases and J by 4 bases, with 23 bases between them. The CDR3 consists of 18 residues. CDR1 and CDR2 from the germline V gene are LNHDA and SQIVND (reference sequence). The CDR3 bases are TGTGCCAGTAGTACAACCCTCTCCTTGGCAGGATATTACAATGAGCAGTTCTTC. This gives the protein CASSTTLSLAGYYNEQFF.

The rearrangement joins TRBV7-3 to TRBJ1-2; 8 nucleotides align to TRBD1. V was pared by 1 base and J by 2 bases, with 3 bases of the junction left unmatched. The CDR3 extends over 15 amino acids. Germline CDR1 SGHTA, CDR2 FQGTGA. The CDR3 DNA is TGTGCCAGCAGCTTAAACTCAGGGGGCAACTATGGCTACACCTTC. It specifies CASSLNSGGNYGYTF.

The genes are TRBV19 and TRBJ1-3; D gene unclear. The V gene's germline CDR1 is LNHDA and CDR2 SQIVND (reference sequence). Trimming left V 2 bases short and J 0 bases short, with 8 bases between. This CDR3 spans 15 amino acids. The CDR3 DNA reads as TGTGCCAGTAGTATAAAGTCACTCTCTGGAAACACCATATATTTT. It codes for CASSIKSLSGNTIYF.

This chain links TRBV2 with TRBJ1-1; D might be TRBD1 (6 bases). The V end was cut by 5 bases, the J end by 1 base, with 8 bases between. There are 13 residues in the CDR3. Germline CDR1 reads SNHLY; CDR2 reads FYNNEI. The CDR3: CASSRTENTEAFF. The CDR3 DNA reads as TGTGCCAGCAGTAGGACAGAGAACACTGAAGCTTTCTTT.

The J gene is TRBJ1-1, the V gene TRBV6-5; D is unclear. CDR1 and CDR2 (germline): MNHEY, SVGAGI. The length of the CDR3 is 15 residues. V was trimmed by 9 bases and J by 0 bases, leaving 17 bases between them. CDR3 in DNA: TGTGCCAGTGCACGGCGGACTCCCATGAACACTGAAGCTTTCTTT. Protein: CASARRTPMNTEAFF.

V gene TRBV6-1 combines with J gene TRBJ2-3; 7 bases agree with TRBD1. The CDR3 has 15 amino acids. The V and J ends lost 3 bases and 8 bases, in that order; junction bases with no gene match: 11. The germline CDR1 and CDR2 sequences are MNHNS and SASEGT. The CDR3 DNA is TGTGCCAGCAGTGAGGGACGGACAGGCATTAGTACGCAGTATTTT. Translated: CASSEGRTGISTQYF.

The chain couples TRBV5-1 to TRBJ2-2, with 7 bases matching TRBD2. The CDR3 consists of 16 residues. Unmatched junction bases numbered 6, after V lost 4 bases and J lost 0 bases. Looked up from germline, CDR1 is SGHRS and CDR2 is YFSETQ. The CDR3 loop is CASSVTSVANTGELFF. The CDR3 coding sequence is TGCGCCAGCAGCGTCACTAGCGTCGCGAACACCGGGGAGCTGTTTTTT. Combining the CDR3 with reference TRBV5-1 and TRBJ2-2 gives the whole variable domain KAGVTQTPRYLIKTRGQQVTLSCSPISGHRSVSWYQQTPGQGLQFLFEYFSETQRNKGNFPGRFSGRQFSNSRSEMNVSTLELGDSALYLCASSVTSVANTGELFFGEGSRLTVL.

This clone was counted only a few times. The rearrangement links TRBV5-5 to TRBJ2-5; TRBD1 matches at 7 bases. The ends lost 2 bases at V and 2 bases at J; junction bases unmatched: 3. This CDR3 has 14 residues. The V gene's germline CDR1 is SGHKS and CDR2 YYEKEE (reference sequence). This chain's CDR3 is CASSLGGQQETQYF. The CDR3 DNA is TGTGCCAGCAGCTTAGGGGGACAGCAAGAGACCCAGTACTTC.

The V call is TRBV5-5, the J call TRBJ2-6; D perhaps matches TRBD1 (5 bases). CDR1 SGHKS and CDR2 YYEKEE come from the germline V gene (reference sequence). The CDR3 is made up of 17 amino acids. V was shortened by 1 base and J by 0 bases, with 11 bases between the two germline ends. Here the CDR3 DNA reads TGTGCCAGCAGCTTGCGTACAGACAGCTCTGGGGCCAACGTCCTGACTTTC. It codes for CASSLRTDSSGANVLTF.

The chain has TRBV6-5 and TRBJ2-5, with TRBD2 as a possible D gene (6 bases). Trimming pared 6 bases from V and 3 bases from J, leaving 14 bases between. Germline CDR1 is MNHEY and CDR2 is SVGAGI. This CDR3 is 14 amino acids long. CDR3 nucleotides: TGTGCCAGCAGCACCGGGACTGTCAAAGAGACCCAGTACTTC. This gives the protein CASSTGTVKETQYF.

V is TRBV10-1 and J is TRBJ1-1; D remains ambiguous. Germline CDR1 WNHNN, CDR2 SYGVQD (reference sequence). The CDR3 has 16 residues. The V end was cut by 3 bases, the J end by 4 bases, with 18 bases between. CDR3 residues: CASSEGGLGRITEAFF. The CDR3 coding sequence is TGCGCCAGCAGTGAAGGAGGGCTTGGGAGGATCACTGAAGCTTTCTTT.

J is TRBJ2-7 and V is TRBV9; 10 bases map to TRBD2. The CDR3 loop spans 14 amino acids. Germline V lookup: CDR1 SGDLS, CDR2 YYNGEE. Trimming took 3 bases from V and 4 from J; bases not matched to a gene: 4. The DNA of the CDR3 is TGTGCCAGCAGCGCCGGACTAGCGGATTACGAGCAGTACTTC. Its protein product is CASSAGLADYEQYF.

This clone has more than one count but fewer than ten. V usage is TRBV2 and J usage is TRBJ2-2; a possible D gene is TRBD2 (5 bases). Germline CDR1 is SNHLY and CDR2 is FYNNEI. The CDR3 contains 14 residues. The V and J ends lost 3 bases and 3 bases respectively, with 8 bases between them. The CDR3 reads CASSEGSYTGELFF. In DNA, the CDR3 is TGTGCCAGCAGTGAGGGGAGCTACACCGGGGAGCTGTTTTTT.

This sequence joins TRBV15 and TRBJ1-5; 8 nucleotides align to TRBD1. This CDR3 comprises 13 residues. J lost 11 bases, V lost 8 bases, and 11 bases had no gene match. Per the germline V gene, CDR1 is LNHNV and CDR2 is YYDKDF (reference sequence). The CDR3 nucleotides are TGTGCCACCCGCCACAGGGGGTCTCCGACCCAGCATTTT. Translated: CATRHRGSPTQHF.

V gene TRBV5-1 combines with J gene TRBJ2-5; the match to TRBD2 covers 9 bases. The length of the CDR3 is 15 residues. Germline CDR1 reads SGHRS; CDR2 reads YFSETQ. V gave up 3 bases and J gave up 5 bases; unmatched junction bases: 8. The CDR3 loop reads CASSSIGTSWETQYF. CDR3 nucleotides: TGCGCCAGCAGCTCTATCGGGACTAGCTGGGAGACCCAGTACTTC.

The chain recombines TRBV7-8 with TRBJ2-5, with 12 bases aligning to TRBD2. V lost 6 bases to trimming and J lost 4 bases; unmatched junction nucleotides: 6. Germline lookup yields CDR1 SGHVS and CDR2 FQNEAQ. This CDR3 is built from 15 residues. The CDR3 is CASSYGLAGSETQYF. The CDR3 bases are TGTGCCAGCAGTTATGGACTAGCGGGATCAGAGACCCAGTACTTC.

CDR3 amino acids: CASSQKLDLQETQYF. The CDR3 nucleotides read TGTGCCAGCAGCCAAAAACTAGACTTACAAGAGACCCAGTACTTC. The J gene is TRBJ2-5, the V gene TRBV4-2, with D perhaps matching TRBD2 (5 bases). The CDR3 contains 15 residues. CDR1 and CDR2 from the germline V gene are LGHNA and YNFKEQ. Trimming cost V 2 bases and J 2 bases, with 12 bases left between them.

The chain employs TRBV2 and TRBJ2-7, with 7 bases matching TRBD1. Germline V CDR1 and CDR2: SNHLY, FYNNEI. Germline trimming cut 10 bases from V and 7 bases from J; bases unmatched to any gene: 13. The CDR3 extends over 13 amino acids. CDR3 protein: CATRRDSLGEQYF. Written as DNA, the CDR3 is TGTGCCACCAGAAGGGACAGTCTGGGGGAGCAGTACTTC.

The chain carries TRBV4-1 and TRBJ1-2; D perhaps matches TRBD1 (6 bases). V was trimmed by 0 bases and J by 4 bases, leaving 12 bases between them. This CDR3 is 15 amino acids long. Germline V gene lookup returns CDR1 MGHRA and CDR2 YSYEKL. In DNA, the CDR3 is TGCGCCAGCAGCCAAGAGTTAGGACAGCTCTATGGCTACACCTTC. It is translated as CASSQELGQLYGYTF.

The chain is built from TRBV6-1 and TRBJ2-7; D is unclear. V shed 3 bases and J shed 2 bases, with 14 bases lying between them. This CDR3 region has 15 residues. Germline-derived CDR1 and CDR2 are MNHNS and SASEGT. The CDR3 DNA follows: TGTGCCAGCAGTGAGACCGACCCGGGTCCCTACGAGCAGTACTTC. Protein: CASSETDPGPYEQYF.